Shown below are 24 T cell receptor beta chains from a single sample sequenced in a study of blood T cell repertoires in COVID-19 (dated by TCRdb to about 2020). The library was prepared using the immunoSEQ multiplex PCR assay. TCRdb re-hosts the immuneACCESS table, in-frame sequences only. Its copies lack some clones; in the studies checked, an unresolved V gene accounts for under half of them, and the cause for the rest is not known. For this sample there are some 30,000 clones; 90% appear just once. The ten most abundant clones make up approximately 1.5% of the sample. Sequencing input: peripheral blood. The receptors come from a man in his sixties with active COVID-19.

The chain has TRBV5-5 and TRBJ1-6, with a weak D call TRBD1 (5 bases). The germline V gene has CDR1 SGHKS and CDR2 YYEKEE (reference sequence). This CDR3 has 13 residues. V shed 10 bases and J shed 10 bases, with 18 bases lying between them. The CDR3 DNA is TGTGCCTCGAATGGGGGAGGGCAGTCACCCCTCCACTTT. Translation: CASNGGGQSPLHF.

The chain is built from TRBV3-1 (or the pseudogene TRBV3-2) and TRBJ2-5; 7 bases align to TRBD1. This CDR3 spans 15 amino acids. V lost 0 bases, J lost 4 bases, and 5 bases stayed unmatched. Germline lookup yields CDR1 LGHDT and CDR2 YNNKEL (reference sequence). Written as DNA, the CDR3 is TGTGCCAGCAGCCAAGAGTTTCAGGGGGTAGAGACCCAGTACTTC. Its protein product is CASSQEFQGVETQYF.

CDR3 in DNA: TGCAGTGCGTATAGCTGGGAGACCCAGTACTTC. Translating it yields CSAYSWETQYF. This sequence joins TRBV20-1 and TRBJ2-5; no definite D call. The CDR3 runs 11 residues. V lost 6 bases to trimming and J lost 5 bases, with 10 bases between them. Germline loops: CDR1 DFQATT, CDR2 SNEGSKA (reference sequence).

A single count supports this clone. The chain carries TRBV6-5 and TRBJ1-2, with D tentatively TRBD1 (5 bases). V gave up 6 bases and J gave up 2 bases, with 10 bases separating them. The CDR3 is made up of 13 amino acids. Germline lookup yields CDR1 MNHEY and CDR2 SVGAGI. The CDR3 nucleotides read TGTGCCAGCAGCATCGACAGAAACTATGGCTACACCTTC. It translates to CASSIDRNYGYTF.

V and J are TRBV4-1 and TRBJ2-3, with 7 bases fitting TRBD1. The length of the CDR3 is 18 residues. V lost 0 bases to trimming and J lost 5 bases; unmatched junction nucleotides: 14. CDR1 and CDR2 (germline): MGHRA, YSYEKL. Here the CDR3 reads CASSQERGSGGGLDTQYF. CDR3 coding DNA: TGCGCCAGCAGCCAAGAACGCGGGTCAGGGGGTGGTTTAGATACGCAGTATTTT.

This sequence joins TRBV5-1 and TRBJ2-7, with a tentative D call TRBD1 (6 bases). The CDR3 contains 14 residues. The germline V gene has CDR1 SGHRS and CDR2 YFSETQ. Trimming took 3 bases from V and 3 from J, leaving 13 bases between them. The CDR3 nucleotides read TGCGCCAGCAGCTCGAGACAGGCCGGCTACGAGCAGTACTTC. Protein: CASSSRQAGYEQYF.

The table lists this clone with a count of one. CDR3 bases: TGTGCCAGCAGCTCCCCGCGGGGCGGTAACACCGGGGAGCTGTTTTTT. As protein: CASSSPRGGNTGELFF. V is TRBV7-3 and J is TRBJ2-2; maybe TRBD2 (6 bases). The CDR3 length is 16 residues. Germline V lookup: CDR1 SGHTA, CDR2 FQGTGA. V dropped 4 bases and J dropped 2 bases, with 14 bases sitting between them. The full variable domain, its missing parts supplied by reference TRBV7-3 and TRBJ2-2, is GAGVSQTPSNKVTEKGKYVELRCDPISGHTALYWYRQSLGQGPEFLIYFQGTGAADDSGLPNDRFFAVRPEGSVSTLKIQRTERGDSAVYLCASSSPRGGNTGELFFGEGSRLTVL.

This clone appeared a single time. The CDR3 loop reads CAITPGFTGANEQFF. DNA for the CDR3: TGTGCCATCACCCCTGGGTTTACAGGGGCGAATGAGCAGTTCTTC. The chain employs TRBV10-3 and TRBJ2-1; TRBD1 agrees at 7 bases. This CDR3 contains 15 residues. Looked up from germline, CDR1 is ENHRY and CDR2 is SYGVKD. V was clipped by 7 bases and J by 7 bases; unmatched bases: 13.

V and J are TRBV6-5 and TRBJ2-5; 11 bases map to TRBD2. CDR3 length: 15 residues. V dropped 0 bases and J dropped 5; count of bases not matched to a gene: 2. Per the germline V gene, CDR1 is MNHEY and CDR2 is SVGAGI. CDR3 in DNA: TGTGCCAGCAGTTACTCGGGACTAGCGGTGGAGACCCAGTACTTC. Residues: CASSYSGLAVETQYF.

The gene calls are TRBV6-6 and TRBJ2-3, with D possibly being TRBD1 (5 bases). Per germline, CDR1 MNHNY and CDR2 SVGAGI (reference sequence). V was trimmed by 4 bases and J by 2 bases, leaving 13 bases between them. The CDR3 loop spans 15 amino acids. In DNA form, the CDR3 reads TGTGCCAGCAGTTGGGCGACAGTGACCACAGATACGCAGTATTTT. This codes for CASSWATVTTDTQYF.

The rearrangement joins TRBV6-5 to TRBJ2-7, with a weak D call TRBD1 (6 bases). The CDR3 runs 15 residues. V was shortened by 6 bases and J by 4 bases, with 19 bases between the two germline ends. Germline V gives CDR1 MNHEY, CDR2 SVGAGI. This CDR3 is CASSSRTAPGYEQYF. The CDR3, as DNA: TGTGCCAGCAGCAGTCGGACAGCCCCTGGGTACGAGCAGTACTTC.

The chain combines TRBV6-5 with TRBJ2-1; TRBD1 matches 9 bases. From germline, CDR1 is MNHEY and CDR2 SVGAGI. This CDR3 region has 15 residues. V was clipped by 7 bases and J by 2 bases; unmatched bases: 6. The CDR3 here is CASTQGTGPYNEQFF. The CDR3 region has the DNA TGTGCCAGCACACAGGGGACAGGGCCCTACAATGAGCAGTTCTTC.

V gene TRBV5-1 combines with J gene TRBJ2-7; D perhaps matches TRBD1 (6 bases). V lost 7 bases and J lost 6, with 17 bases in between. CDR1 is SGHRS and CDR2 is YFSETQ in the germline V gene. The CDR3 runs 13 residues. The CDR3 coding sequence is TGCGCCAGCTGGGGGACATCAAATACCGAGCAGTACTTC. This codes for CASWGTSNTEQYF.

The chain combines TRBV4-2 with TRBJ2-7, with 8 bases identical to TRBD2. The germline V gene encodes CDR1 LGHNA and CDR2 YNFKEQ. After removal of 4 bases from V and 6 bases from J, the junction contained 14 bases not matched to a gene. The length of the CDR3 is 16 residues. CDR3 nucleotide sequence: TGTGCCAGCAGCCTAGGACTAGCCCAGCCAGGATCCGAGCAGTACTTC. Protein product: CASSLGLAQPGSEQYF.

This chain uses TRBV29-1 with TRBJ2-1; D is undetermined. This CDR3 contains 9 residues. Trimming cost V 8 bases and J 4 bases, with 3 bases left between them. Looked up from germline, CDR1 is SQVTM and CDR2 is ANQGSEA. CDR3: CSLYNEQFF. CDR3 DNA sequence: TGCAGCCTGTACAATGAGCAGTTCTTC.

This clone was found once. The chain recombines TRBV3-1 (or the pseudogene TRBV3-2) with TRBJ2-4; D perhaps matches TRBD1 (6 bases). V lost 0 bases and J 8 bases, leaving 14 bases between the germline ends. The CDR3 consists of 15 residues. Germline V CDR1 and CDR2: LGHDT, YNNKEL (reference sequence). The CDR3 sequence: CASSQDRGTWDIQYF. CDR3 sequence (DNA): TGTGCCAGCAGCCAAGACAGGGGCACTTGGGACATTCAGTACTTC.

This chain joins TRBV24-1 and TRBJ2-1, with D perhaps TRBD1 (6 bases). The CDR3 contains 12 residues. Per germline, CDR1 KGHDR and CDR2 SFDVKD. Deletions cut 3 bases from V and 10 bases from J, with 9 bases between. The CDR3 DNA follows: TGTGCCACCAGTGATGGGACAAGGGAGCAGTTCTTC. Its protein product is CATSDGTREQFF.

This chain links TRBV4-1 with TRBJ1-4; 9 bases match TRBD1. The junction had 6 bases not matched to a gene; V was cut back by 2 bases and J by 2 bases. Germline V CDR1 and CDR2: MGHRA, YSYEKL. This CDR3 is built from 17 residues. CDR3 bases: TGCGCCAGCAGCCAAACGGACAGGGGAGCCACTAATGAAAAACTGTTTTTT. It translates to CASSQTDRGATNEKLFF.

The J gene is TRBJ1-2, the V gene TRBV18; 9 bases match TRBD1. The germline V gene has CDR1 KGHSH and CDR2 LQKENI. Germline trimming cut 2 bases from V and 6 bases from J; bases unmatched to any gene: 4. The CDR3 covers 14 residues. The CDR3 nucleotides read TGTGCCAGCTCACCAACCGGGACAGGGCATGGCTACACCTTC. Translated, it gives CASSPTGTGHGYTF.

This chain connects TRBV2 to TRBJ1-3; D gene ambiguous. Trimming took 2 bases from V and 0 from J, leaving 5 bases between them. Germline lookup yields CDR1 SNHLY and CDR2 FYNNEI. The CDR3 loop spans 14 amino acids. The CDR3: CASSELASGNTIYF. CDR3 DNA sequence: TGTGCCAGCAGTGAACTAGCCTCTGGAAACACCATATATTTT. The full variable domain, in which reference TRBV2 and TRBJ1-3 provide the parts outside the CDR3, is EPEVTQTPSHQVTQMGQEVILRCVPISNHLYFYWYRQILGQKVEFLVSFYNNEISEKSEIFDDQFSVERPDGSNFTLKIRSTKLEDSAMYFCASSELASGNTIYFGEGSWLTVV.

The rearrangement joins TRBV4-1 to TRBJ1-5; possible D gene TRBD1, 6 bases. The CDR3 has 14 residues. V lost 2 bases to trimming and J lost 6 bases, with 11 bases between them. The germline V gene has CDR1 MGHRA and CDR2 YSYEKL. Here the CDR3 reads CASSQRGGTQPQHF. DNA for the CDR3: TGCGCCAGCAGCCAAAGGGGGGGAACTCAGCCCCAGCATTTT.

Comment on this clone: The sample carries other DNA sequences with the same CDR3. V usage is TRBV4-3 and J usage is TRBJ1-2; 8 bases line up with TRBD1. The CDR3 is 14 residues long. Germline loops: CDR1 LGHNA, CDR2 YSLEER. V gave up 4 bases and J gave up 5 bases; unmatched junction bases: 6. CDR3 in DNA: TGCGCCAGCAGCCCAGGGACAGGCGGGTATGGCTACACCTTC. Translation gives CASSPGTGGYGYTF.

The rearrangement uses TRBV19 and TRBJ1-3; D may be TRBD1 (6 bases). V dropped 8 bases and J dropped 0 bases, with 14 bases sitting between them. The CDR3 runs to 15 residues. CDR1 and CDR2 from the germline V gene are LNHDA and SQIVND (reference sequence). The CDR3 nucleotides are TGTGCCAGTTCGGGCACAGGGATCTCTGGAAACACCATATATTTT. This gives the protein CASSGTGISGNTIYF.

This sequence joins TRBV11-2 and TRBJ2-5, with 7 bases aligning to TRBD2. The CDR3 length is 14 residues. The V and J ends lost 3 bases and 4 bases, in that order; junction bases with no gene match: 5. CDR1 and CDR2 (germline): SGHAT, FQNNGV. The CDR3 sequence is CASSFSGAGETQYF. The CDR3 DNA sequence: TGTGCCAGCAGCTTCAGCGGGGCCGGAGAGACCCAGTACTTC.